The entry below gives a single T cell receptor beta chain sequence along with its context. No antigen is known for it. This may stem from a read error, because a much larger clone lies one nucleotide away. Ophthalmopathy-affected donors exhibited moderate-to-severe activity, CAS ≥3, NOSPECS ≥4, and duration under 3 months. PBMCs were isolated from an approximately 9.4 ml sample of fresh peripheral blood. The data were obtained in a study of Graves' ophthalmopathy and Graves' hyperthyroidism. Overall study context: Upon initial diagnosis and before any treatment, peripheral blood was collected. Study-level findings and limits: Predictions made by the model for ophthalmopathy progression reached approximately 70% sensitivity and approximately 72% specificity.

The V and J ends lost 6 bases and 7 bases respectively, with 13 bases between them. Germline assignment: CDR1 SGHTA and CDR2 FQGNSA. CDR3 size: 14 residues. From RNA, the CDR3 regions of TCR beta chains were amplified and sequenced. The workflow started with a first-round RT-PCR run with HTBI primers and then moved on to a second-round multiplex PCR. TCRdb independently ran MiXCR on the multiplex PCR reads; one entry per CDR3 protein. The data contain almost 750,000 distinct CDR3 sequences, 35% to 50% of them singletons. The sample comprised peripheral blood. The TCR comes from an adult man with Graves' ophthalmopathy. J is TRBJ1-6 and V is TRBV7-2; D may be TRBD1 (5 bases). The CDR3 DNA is TGTGCCAGCAGTGAACCGGGGACCAATTCACCCCTCCACTTT. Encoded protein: CASSEPGTNSPLHF.